This T cell receptor (beta chain) derives from a study of OX40 agonist ivuxolimab in advanced cancers. Study overall: Intravenous ivuxolimab was administered to patients every 2 weeks at 0.01 to 10 mg/kg. Aged roughly 23 to 79 with a mean of approximately 60 years, they were about 78% male. Under the entry rules, prior anti-PD-1, anti-PD-L1 or anti-CTLA-4 therapy was allowed, and roughly 43% had some.

Whole-study results and caveats: In the expanded peripheral T cells, antigen specificity was never determined.

CDR3 length: 13 amino acids. Trimming took 8 bases from V and 4 from J; bases not matched to a gene: 8. TCRdb's table, derived via immunoSEQ multiplex PCR, lists solely in-frame clones and lacks some. The repertoire consists of tens of thousands of clones, with 83% occurring once and the leading ten covering roughly 3.2%. About this clone itself: Its specificity is not known.

The gene calls are TRBV5-3 and TRBJ1-1, with TRBD1 matching 7 bases. TRBV5-3 is recorded as an ORF, its role being uncertain. The clonotype was recovered from an adult with an advanced solid tumor such as melanoma, head and neck, liver or kidney cancer. This specimen consisted of CD4+ or CD8+ T cells sorted from blood, obtained in a trial of the OX40 agonist ivuxolimab. The CDR3 reads CASSLNRGTEAFF. The CDR3 DNA reads TGTGCCAGCAGCCTAAACAGGGGCACTGAAGCTTTCTTT.